This passage covers 14 T cell receptor beta chains from one sample sequenced in a study of T-cell memory formation after mild COVID-19. One entry per CDR3 protein results from TCRdb running MiXCR on the 5' RACE reads. Of 200,000 or so distinct CDR3 sequences in the sample, around 19% were seen once. The specimen was PBMCs or a T cell subset sorted from them (not recorded which). These receptors were collected from an adult woman who had mild COVID-19 (a few samples of this study predate the infection). Cell type and time point are not known.

In DNA form, the CDR3 reads TGCAGTGCTCCGGTTAGGGGGGTACAAGAGACCCAGTACTTC. Its protein product is CSAPVRGVQETQYF. The chain carries TRBV20-1 and TRBJ2-5; D tentatively fits TRBD1 or TRBD2 (6 bases each). Germline V CDR1 and CDR2: DFQATT, SNEGSKA (reference sequence). This CDR3 comprises 14 residues. Trimming left V 5 bases short and J 2 bases short, with 15 bases between.

J is TRBJ1-4 and V is TRBV7-2; D is possibly TRBD1 (6 bases). Per germline, CDR1 SGHTA and CDR2 FQGNSA. This CDR3 region has 16 residues. V was cut by 3 bases and J by 1 base, with 12 bases left in between. CDR3 region: CASSFSPGQTNEKLFF. In DNA, the CDR3 is TGTGCCAGCAGCTTTTCCCCGGGACAAACTAATGAAAAACTGTTTTTT.

This clonotype was detected a few times. This chain connects TRBV7-8 to TRBJ1-2; D gene unclear. CDR3 length equals 12 residues. The V end lost 1 base, the J end lost 2 bases, and 2 bases lay between the germline ends. Germline V gives CDR1 SGHVS, CDR2 FQNEAQ. Written as DNA, the CDR3 is TGTGCCAGCAGCTTAGAGAACTATGGCTACACCTTC. The encoded protein is CASSLENYGYTF.

The chain couples TRBV12-3 or TRBV12-4 to TRBJ2-1; 10 bases are shared with TRBD1. The length of the CDR3 is 16 residues. The trim removed 6 bases at V and 7 bases at J, leaving 12 bases unmatched. The CDR3 region is CASSPSRTGGMNEQFF. The CDR3 DNA follows: TGTGCCAGCAGCCCATCTCGGACAGGGGGTATGAATGAGCAGTTCTTC.

This rearrangement joins TRBV4-1 to TRBJ2-7; 10 bases map to TRBD2. The CDR3 is 15 residues long. CDR1 is MGHRA and CDR2 is YSYEKL in the germline V gene. The junction had 4 bases not matched to a gene; V was cut back by 4 bases and J by 1 base. DNA for the CDR3: TGCGCCAGCAGCCGAGGGACTAGCGCTTCCTACGAGCAGTACTTC. Its protein is CASSRGTSASYEQYF.

The V gene is TRBV5-6, the J gene TRBJ2-2, with unresolved D. Trimming left V 4 bases short and J 5 bases short, with 18 bases between. The CDR3 loop spans 16 amino acids. Germline values: CDR1 SGHDT, CDR2 YYEEEE. The CDR3: CASSIVTAAPTGELFF. DNA for the CDR3: TGTGCCAGCAGCATAGTGACCGCCGCCCCTACCGGGGAGCTGTTTTTT.

This clonotype has more than one count but fewer than ten. The chain carries TRBV29-1 and TRBJ1-2, with D possibly TRBD1 on 6 matching bases. V lost 5 bases to trimming and J lost 2 bases, with 12 bases between them. This CDR3 has 13 amino acids. Germline CDR1 reads SQVTM; CDR2 reads ANQGSEA. CDR3 bases: TGCAGCGTTACGGCAGGGGTGAACTATGGCTACACCTTC. It specifies CSVTAGVNYGYTF.

In its sample, this clonotype was seen a few times. This chain connects TRBV5-1 to TRBJ2-7; D is undetermined. From germline, CDR1 is SGHRS and CDR2 YFSETQ. V was shortened by 4 bases and J by 6 bases, with 23 bases between the two germline ends. There are 16 residues in the CDR3. CDR3 in DNA: TGCGCCAGCAGCCCAGGATTGATCTCCCTAGGGTCCGAGCAGTACTTC. It codes for CASSPGLISLGSEQYF.

This clonotype was picked up a small number of times. The J gene is TRBJ1-1, the V gene TRBV25-1; D might be TRBD1 (5 bases). The germline V gene has CDR1 MGHDK and CDR2 SYGVNS. The CDR3 is made up of 14 amino acids. Trimming took off 6 bases at V and 1 base at J, with 12 bases between the two ends. The CDR3, as DNA: TGTGCCAGCAGGGAAATGGGGGGGAACACTGAAGCTTTCTTT. It is translated as CASREMGGNTEAFF.

This clonotype was seen more than once but under ten times. The rearrangement uses TRBV20-1 and TRBJ1-6; D call uncertain. The CDR3 has 16 amino acids. Germline V gene sequence: CDR1 DFQATT, CDR2 SNEGSKA (reference sequence). With 3 bases removed from V and 6 bases from J, the gap between germline ends came to 18 bases. The CDR3 protein is CSASPQSSAANSPLHF. In DNA, the CDR3 is TGCAGTGCTAGCCCTCAGTCTTCGGCAGCTAATTCACCCCTCCACTTT.

The CDR3 nucleotides are TGTGCCATCAGTGAGATGACAGGGGCCTACGAGCAGTACTTC. Encoded protein: CAISEMTGAYEQYF. The chain is built from TRBV10-3 and TRBJ2-7, with 8 bases aligning to TRBD1. This CDR3 is built from 14 residues. J gave up 2 bases and V 2 bases, and 2 bases lay outside the gene matches. Germline values: CDR1 ENHRY, CDR2 SYGVKD.

The rearrangement joins TRBV12-3 or TRBV12-4 to TRBJ2-7; 8 positions match TRBD1. Unmatched junction bases numbered 3, after V lost 1 base and J lost 1 base. There are 15 residues in the CDR3. As DNA, the CDR3 is TGTGCCAGCAGTTTAGAAGGGACAGGTTCCTACGAGCAGTACTTC. Its translation is CASSLEGTGSYEQYF.

This clonotype was seen only a few times. The chain is built from TRBV7-2 and TRBJ2-3, with D unresolved. Trimming pared 1 base from V and 5 bases from J, leaving 4 bases between. Per the germline V gene, CDR1 is SGHTA and CDR2 is FQGNSA. The CDR3 sequence is 12 residues long. CDR3 nucleotide sequence: TGTGCCAGCAGCTTAGTTATAGATACGCAGTATTTT. This sequence encodes CASSLVIDTQYF.

V is TRBV30 and J is TRBJ2-7; 8 nucleotides agree with TRBD2. Trimming cost V 3 bases and J 3 bases; bases outside gene matches: 7. The CDR3 loop spans 14 amino acids. Per germline, CDR1 GTSNPN and CDR2 SVGIG (reference sequence). The DNA for the CDR3 is TGTGCCTGGAGCAAAGACAGCGGGGGCTACGAGCAGTACTTC. It is translated as CAWSKDSGGYEQYF.